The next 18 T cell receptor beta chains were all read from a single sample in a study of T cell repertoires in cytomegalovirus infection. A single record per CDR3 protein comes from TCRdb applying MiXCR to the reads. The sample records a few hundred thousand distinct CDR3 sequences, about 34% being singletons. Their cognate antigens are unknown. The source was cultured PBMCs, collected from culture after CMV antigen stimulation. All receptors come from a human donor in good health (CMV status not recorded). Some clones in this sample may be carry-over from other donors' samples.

The CDR3 DNA reads as TGTGCCAGCAGCTCGCCGACAGGGCTGGAGACCCAGTACTTC. Amino acids: CASSSPTGLETQYF. J is TRBJ2-5 and V is TRBV7-2; 7 nucleotides align to TRBD1. Germline loops: CDR1 SGHTA, CDR2 FQGNSA. The CDR3 is 14 amino acids. V shed 4 bases and J 5 bases; nucleotides not matched to a gene: 7.

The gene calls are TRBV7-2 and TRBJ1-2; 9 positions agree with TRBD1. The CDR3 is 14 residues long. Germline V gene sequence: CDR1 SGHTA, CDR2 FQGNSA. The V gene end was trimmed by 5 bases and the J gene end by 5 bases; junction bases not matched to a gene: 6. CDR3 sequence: CASSQGDRAYGYTF. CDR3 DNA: TGTGCCAGCAGCCAAGGGGACAGGGCGTATGGCTACACCTTC.

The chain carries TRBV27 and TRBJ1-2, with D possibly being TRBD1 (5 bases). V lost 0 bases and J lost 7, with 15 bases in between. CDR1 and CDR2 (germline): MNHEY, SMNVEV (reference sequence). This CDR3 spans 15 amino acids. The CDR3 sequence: CASSLSAPGLVGYTF. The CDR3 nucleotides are TGTGCCAGCAGTTTATCGGCCCCGGGACTCGTTGGCTACACCTTC.

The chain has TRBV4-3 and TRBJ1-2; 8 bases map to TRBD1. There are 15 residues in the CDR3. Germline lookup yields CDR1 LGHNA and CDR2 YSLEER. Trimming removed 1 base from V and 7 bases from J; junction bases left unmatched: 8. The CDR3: CASSQGRQGAGGYTF. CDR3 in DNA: TGCGCCAGCAGCCAAGGCCGGCAGGGGGCTGGTGGCTACACCTTC.

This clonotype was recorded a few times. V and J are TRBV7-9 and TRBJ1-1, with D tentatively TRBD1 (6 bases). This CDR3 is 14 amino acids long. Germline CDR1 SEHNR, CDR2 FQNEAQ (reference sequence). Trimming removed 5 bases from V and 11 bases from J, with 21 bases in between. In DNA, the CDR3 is TGTGCCAGCAGCCCCGGGGGCAGCTTTGAACCGGCTTTCTTT. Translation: CASSPGGSFEPAFF. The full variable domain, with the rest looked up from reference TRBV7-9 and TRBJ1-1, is DTGVSQNPRHKITKRGQNVTFRCDPISEHNRLYWYRQTLGQGPEFLTYFQNEAQLEKSRLLSDRFSAERPKGSFSTLEIQRTEQGDSAMYLCASSPGGSFEPAFFGQGTRLTVV.

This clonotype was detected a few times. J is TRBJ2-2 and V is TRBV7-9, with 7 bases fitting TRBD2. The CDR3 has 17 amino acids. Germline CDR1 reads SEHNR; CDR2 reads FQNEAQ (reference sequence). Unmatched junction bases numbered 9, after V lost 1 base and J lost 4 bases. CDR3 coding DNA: TGTGCCAGCAGCTTAGGCGGAGGGGAGGGCCGCACCGGGGAGCTGTTTTTT. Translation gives CASSLGGGEGRTGELFF.

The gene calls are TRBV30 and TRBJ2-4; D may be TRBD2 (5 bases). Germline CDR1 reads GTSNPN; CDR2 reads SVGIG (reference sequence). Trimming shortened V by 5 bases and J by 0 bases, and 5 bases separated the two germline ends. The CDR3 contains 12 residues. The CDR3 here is CAWEGAKNIQYF. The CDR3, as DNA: TGTGCCTGGGAGGGAGCCAAAAACATTCAGTACTTC.

CDR3 sequence reads: CASSHRDRVDYPQNTQYF. CDR3 DNA: TGTGCCAGCAGCCATCGGGACAGGGTTGACTATCCCCAGAATACGCAGTATTTT. The chain recombines TRBV11-2 with TRBJ2-3, with 9 bases aligning to TRBD1. The CDR3 has 18 residues. CDR1 is SGHAT, CDR2 FQNNGV, per germline. V lost 5 bases, J lost 7 bases, and 19 bases stayed unmatched.

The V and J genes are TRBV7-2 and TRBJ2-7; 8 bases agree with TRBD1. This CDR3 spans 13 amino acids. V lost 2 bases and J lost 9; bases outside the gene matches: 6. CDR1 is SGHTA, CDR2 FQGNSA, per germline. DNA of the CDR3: TGTGCCAGCAGCTTATCGTGGACAGGGTGGCAGTACGTC. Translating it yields CASSLSWTGWQYV.

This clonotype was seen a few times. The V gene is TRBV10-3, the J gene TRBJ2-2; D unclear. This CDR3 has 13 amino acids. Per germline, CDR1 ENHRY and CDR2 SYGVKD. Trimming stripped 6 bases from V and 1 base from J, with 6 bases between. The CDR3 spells CAIRDGNTGELFF. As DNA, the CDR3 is TGTGCCATCAGGGACGGGAACACCGGGGAGCTGTTTTTT.

The CDR3 is CASSFTGTGTSGRQFF. The CDR3 nucleotides read TGTGCCAGCAGCTTTACAGGAACCGGGACTAGCGGCAGGCAGTTCTTC. The rearrangement uses TRBV7-2 and TRBJ2-1; the match to TRBD2 covers 11 bases. Germline V gene lookup returns CDR1 SGHTA and CDR2 FQGNSA. This CDR3 has 16 residues. Losses at the gene ends were 3 bases for V and 12 bases for J; bases not matched to a gene: 13. The full variable domain, in which reference TRBV7-2 and TRBJ2-1 provide the parts outside the CDR3, is GAGVSQSPSNKVTEKGKDVELRCDPISGHTALYWYRQSLGQGLEFLIYFQGNSAPDKSGLPSDRFSAERTGGSVSTLTIQRTQQEDSAVYLCASSFTGTGTSGRQFFGPGTRLTVL.

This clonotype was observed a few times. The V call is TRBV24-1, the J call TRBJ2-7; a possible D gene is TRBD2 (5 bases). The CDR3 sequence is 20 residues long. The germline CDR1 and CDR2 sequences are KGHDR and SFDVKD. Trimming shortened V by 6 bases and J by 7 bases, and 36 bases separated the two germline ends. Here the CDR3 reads CATSRRRSSPGSIPSFEQYF. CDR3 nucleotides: TGTGCCACCAGTCGGAGGAGGTCGAGCCCGGGCTCCATCCCGTCGTTTGAGCAGTACTTC.

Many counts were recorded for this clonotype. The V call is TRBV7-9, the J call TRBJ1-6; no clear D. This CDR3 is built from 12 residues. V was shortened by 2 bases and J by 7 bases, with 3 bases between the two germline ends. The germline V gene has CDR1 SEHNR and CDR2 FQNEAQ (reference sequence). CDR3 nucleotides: TGTGCCAGCAGCTTAAACAATTCACCCCTCCACTTT. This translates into CASSLNNSPLHF.

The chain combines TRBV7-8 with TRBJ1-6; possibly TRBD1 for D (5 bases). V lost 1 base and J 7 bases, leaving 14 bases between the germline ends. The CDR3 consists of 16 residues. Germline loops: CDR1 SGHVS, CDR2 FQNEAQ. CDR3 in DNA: TGTGCCAGCAGCTTAGGGGGGAATTTCGGCAATTCACCCCTCCACTTT. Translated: CASSLGGNFGNSPLHF.

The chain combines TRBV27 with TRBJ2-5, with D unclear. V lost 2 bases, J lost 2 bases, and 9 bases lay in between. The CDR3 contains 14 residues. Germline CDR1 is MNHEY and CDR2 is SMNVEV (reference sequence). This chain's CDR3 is CASSLRHQQETQYF. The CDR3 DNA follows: TGTGCCAGCAGTTTAAGACATCAGCAAGAGACCCAGTACTTC.

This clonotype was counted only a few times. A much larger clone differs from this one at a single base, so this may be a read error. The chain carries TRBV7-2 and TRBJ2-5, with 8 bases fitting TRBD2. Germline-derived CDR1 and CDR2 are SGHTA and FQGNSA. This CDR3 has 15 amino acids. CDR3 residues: CASSPTGTREEAQYF. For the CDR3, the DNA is TGTGCCAGCAGCCCCACCGGGACTAGAGAAGAGGCCCAGTACTTC.

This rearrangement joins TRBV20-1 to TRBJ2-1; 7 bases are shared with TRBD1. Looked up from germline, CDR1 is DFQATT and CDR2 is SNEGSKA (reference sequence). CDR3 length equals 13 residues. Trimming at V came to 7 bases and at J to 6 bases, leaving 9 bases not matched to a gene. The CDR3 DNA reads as TGCAGTGTTCCGGGACAGAGAGGCAATGAGCAGTTCTTC. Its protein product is CSVPGQRGNEQFF.

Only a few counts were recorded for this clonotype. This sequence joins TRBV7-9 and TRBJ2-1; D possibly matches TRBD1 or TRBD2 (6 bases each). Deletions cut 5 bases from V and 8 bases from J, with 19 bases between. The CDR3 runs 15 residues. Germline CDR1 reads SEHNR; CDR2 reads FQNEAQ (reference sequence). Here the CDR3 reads CASSRPQGRYDEQFF. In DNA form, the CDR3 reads TGTGCCAGCAGCCGACCCCAGGGGAGGTACGATGAGCAGTTCTTC.